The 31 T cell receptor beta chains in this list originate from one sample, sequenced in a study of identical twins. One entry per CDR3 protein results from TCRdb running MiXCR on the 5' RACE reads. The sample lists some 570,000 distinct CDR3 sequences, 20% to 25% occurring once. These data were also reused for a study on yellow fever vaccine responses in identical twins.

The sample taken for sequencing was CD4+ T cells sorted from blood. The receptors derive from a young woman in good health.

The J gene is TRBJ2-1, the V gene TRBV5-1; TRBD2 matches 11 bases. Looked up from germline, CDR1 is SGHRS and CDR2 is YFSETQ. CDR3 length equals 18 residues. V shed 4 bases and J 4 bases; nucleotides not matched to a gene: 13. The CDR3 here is CASSKTYSGRASYNEQFF. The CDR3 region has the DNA TGCGCCAGCAGCAAGACTTATAGCGGGAGGGCCTCTTACAATGAGCAGTTCTTC.

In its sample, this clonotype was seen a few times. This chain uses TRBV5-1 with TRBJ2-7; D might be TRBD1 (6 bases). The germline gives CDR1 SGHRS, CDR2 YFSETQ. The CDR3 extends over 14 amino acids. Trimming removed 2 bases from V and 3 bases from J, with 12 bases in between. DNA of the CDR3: TGCGCCAGCAGCTTTAGGACAGCTCACTACGAGCAGTACTTC. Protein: CASSFRTAHYEQYF.

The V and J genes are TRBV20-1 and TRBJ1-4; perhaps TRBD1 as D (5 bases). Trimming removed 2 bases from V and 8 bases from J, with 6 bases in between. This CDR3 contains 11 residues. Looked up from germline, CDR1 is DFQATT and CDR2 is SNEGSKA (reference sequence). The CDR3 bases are TGCAGTGCTAGATGGGGCGAAAAACTGTTTTTT. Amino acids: CSARWGEKLFF.

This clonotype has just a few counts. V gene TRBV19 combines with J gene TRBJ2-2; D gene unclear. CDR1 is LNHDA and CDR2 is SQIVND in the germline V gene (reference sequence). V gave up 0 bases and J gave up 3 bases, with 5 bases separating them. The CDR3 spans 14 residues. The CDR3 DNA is TGTGCCAGTAGTATAGATAGGGACACCGGGGAGCTGTTTTTT. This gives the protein CASSIDRDTGELFF.

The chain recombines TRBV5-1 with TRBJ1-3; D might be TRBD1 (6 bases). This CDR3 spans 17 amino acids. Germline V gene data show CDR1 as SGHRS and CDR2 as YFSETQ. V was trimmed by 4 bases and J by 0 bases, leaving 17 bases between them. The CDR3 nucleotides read TGCGCCAGCAGCCATACCGGACAGAAAAGCTCTGGAAACACCATATATTTT. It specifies CASSHTGQKSSGNTIYF.

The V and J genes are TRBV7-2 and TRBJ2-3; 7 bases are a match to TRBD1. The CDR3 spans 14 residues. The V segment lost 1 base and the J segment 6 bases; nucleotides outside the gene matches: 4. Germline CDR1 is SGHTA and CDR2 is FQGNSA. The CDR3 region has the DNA TGTGCCAGCAGCTTAGGCAGGGGGTCTGATACGCAGTATTTT. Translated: CASSLGRGSDTQYF. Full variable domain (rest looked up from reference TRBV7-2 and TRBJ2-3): GAGVSQSPSNKVTEKGKDVELRCDPISGHTALYWYRQSLGQGLEFLIYFQGNSAPDKSGLPSDRFSAERTGGSVSTLTIQRTQQEDSAVYLCASSLGRGSDTQYFGPGTRLTVL.

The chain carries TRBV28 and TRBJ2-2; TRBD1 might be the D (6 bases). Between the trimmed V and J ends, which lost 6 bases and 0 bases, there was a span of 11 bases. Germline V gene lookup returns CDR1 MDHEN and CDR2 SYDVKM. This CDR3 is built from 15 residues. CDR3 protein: CASRYRETNTGELFF. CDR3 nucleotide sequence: TGTGCCAGCAGATACAGGGAGACGAACACCGGGGAGCTGTTTTTT. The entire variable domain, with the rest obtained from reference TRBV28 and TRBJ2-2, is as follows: DVKVTQSSRYLVKRTGEKVFLECVQDMDHENMFWYRQDPGLGLRLIYFSYDVKMKEKGDIPEGYSVSREKKERFSLILESASTNQTSMYLCASRYRETNTGELFFGEGSRLTVL.

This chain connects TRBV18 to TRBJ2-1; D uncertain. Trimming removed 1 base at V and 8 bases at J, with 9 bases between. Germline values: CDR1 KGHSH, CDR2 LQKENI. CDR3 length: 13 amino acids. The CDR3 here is CASSPRLVHEQFF. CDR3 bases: TGTGCCAGCTCACCACGTCTAGTCCATGAGCAGTTCTTC.

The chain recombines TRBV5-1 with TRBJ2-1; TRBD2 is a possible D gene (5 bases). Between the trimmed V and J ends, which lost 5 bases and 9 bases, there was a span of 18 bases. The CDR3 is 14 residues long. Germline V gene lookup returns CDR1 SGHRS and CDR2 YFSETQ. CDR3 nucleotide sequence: TGCGCCAGCAGTCGAGGGCAAGTTTATCGTGAGCAGTTCTTC. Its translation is CASSRGQVYREQFF.

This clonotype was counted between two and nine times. The CDR3 sequence: CASSESTILNTGELFF. CDR3 coding DNA: TGCGCCAGCAGTGAGTCGACTATCTTAAACACCGGGGAGCTGTTTTTT. The rearrangement uses TRBV10-1 and TRBJ2-2; D perhaps matches TRBD2 (5 bases). The CDR3 sequence is 16 residues long. V lost 0 bases, J lost 2 bases, and 10 bases lay in between. In germline, CDR1 is WNHNN, CDR2 SYGVQD (reference sequence).

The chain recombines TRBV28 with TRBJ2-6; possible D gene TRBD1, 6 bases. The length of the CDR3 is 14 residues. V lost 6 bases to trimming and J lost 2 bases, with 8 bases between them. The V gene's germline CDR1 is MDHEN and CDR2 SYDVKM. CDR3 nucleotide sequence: TGTGCCAGCAGGGGGGCGCCTGGGGCCAACGTCCTGACTTTC. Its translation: CASRGAPGANVLTF.

The CDR3 sequence: CASGFDRAGYTF. The DNA for the CDR3 is TGTGCTAGTGGTTTCGACAGGGCTGGCTACACCTTC. The V gene is TRBV12-5, the J gene TRBJ1-2, with TRBD1 identical over 7 bases. The CDR3 spans 12 residues. Trimming at V came to 3 bases and at J to 7 bases, leaving 2 bases not matched to a gene. CDR1 LGHNT and CDR2 FRNRAP come from the germline V gene. The whole variable domain, filled in from reference TRBV12-5 and TRBJ1-2, reads DARVTQTPRHKVTEMGQEVTMRCQPILGHNTVFWYRQTMMQGLELLAYFRNRAPLDDSGMPKDRFSAEMPDATLATLKIQPSEPRDSAVYFCASGFDRAGYTFGSGTRLTVV.

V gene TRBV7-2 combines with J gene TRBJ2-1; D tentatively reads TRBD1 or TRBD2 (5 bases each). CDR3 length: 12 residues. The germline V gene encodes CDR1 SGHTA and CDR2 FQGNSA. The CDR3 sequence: CFSGASENEQFF. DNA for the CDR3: TGTTTCTCCGGGGCGTCGGAAAATGAGCAGTTCTTC.

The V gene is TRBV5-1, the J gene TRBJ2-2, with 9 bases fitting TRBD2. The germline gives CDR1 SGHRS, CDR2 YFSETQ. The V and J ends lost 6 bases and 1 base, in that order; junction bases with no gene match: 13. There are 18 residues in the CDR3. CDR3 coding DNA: TGCGCCAGCACCCCAAACAGGCTAGCGGGGAGGAACACCGGGGAGCTGTTTTTT. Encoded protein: CASTPNRLAGRNTGELFF.

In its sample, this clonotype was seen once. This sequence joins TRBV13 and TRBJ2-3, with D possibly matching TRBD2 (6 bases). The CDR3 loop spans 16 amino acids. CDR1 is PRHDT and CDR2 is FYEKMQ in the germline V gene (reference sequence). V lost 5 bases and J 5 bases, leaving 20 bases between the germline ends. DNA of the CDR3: TGTGCCAGCAGCCCGGCACGTAGGCGGGGTGGAGATACGCAGTATTTT. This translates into CASSPARRRGGDTQYF.

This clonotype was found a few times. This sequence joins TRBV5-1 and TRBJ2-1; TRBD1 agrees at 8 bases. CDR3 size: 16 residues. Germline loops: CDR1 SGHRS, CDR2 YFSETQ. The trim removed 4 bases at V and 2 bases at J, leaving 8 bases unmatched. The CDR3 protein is CASSQGGTGPYNEQFF. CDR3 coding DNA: TGCGCCAGCAGCCAAGGCGGGACAGGCCCCTACAATGAGCAGTTCTTC.

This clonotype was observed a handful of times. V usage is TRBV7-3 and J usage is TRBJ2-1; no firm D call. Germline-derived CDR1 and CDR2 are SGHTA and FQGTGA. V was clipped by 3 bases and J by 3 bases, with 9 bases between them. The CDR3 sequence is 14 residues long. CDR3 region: CASSFQGHYNEQFF. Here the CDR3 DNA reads TGTGCCAGCAGCTTCCAAGGCCACTACAATGAGCAGTTCTTC.

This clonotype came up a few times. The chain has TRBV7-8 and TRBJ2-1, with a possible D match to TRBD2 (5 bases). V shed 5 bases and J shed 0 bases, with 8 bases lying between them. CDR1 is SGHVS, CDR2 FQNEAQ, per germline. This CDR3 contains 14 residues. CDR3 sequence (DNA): TGTGCCAGCAGCCCCGGGGTCTCCTACAATGAGCAGTTCTTC. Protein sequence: CASSPGVSYNEQFF. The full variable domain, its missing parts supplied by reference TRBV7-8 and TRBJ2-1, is GAGVSQSPRYKVAKRGQDVALRCDPISGHVSLFWYQQALGQGPEFLTYFQNEAQLDKSGLPSDRFFAERPEGSVSTLKIQRTQQEDSAVYLCASSPGVSYNEQFFGPGTRLTVL.

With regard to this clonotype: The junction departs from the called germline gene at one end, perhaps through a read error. For the CDR3, the DNA is TGCGCCAGCAGCCAAGGGGGGCAGGCGACTTACAATGAGCGGTTCTTC. Its translation: CASSQGGQATYNERFF. The chain has TRBV4-1 and TRBJ2-1, with a weak D call TRBD1 (6 bases). The CDR3 runs to 16 residues. Germline V gene lookup returns CDR1 MGHRA and CDR2 YSYEKL.

CDR3 DNA sequence: TGCAGTGGGGGTACAGGGGGGGATGAGCAGTTCTTC. Its translation: CSGGTGGDEQFF. This sequence joins TRBV20-1 and TRBJ2-1, with a possible D match to TRBD1 (8 bases). This CDR3 is 12 amino acids long. Germline CDR1 reads DFQATT; CDR2 reads SNEGSKA (reference sequence). V was shortened by 7 bases and J by 8 bases, with 15 bases between the two germline ends.

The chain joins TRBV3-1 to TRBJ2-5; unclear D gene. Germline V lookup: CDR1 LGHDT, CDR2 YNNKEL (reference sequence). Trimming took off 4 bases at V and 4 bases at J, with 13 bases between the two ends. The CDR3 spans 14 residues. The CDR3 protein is CASSPSQLSETQYF. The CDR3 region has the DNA TGTGCCAGCAGCCCGAGCCAACTCTCAGAGACCCAGTACTTC.

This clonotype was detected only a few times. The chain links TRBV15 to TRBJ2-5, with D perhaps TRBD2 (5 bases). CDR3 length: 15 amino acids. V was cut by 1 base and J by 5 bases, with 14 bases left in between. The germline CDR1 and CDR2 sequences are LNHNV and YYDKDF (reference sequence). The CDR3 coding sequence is TGTGCCACCAGCAGAGGGGATTTTAGGAGGGAGACCCAGTACTTC. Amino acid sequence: CATSRGDFRRETQYF.

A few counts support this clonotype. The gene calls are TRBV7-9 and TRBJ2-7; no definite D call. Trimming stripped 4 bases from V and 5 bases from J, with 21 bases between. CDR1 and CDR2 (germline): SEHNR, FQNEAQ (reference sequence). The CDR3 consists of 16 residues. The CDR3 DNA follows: TGTGCCAGCAGCTACCAATTCGGGCAGCGTGGGGACGAGCAGTACTTC. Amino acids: CASSYQFGQRGDEQYF. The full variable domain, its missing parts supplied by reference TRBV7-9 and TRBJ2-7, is DTGVSQNPRHKITKRGQNVTFRCDPISEHNRLYWYRQTLGQGPEFLTYFQNEAQLEKSRLLSDRFSAERPKGSFSTLEIQRTEQGDSAMYLCASSYQFGQRGDEQYFGPGTRLTVT.

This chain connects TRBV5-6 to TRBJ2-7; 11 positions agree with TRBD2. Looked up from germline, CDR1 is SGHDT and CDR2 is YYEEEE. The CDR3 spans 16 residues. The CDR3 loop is CASSLDGLAGGSFAHV. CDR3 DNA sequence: TGTGCCAGCAGCTTGGATGGTCTAGCGGGGGGTTCTTTCGCGCACGTC.

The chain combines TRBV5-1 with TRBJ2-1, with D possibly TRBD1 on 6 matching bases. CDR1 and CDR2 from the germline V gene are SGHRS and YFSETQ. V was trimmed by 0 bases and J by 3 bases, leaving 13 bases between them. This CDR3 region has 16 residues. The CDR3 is CASSLGGGQNYNEQFF. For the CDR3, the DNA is TGCGCCAGCAGCTTGGGTGGGGGACAAAACTACAATGAGCAGTTCTTC.

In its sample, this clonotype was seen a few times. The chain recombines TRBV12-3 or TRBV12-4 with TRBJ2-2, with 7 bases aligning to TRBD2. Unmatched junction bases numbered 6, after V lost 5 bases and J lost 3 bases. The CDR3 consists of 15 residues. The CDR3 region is CASSTTAGDTGELFF. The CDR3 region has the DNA TGTGCCAGCAGTACCACCGCGGGGGACACCGGGGAGCTGTTTTTT.

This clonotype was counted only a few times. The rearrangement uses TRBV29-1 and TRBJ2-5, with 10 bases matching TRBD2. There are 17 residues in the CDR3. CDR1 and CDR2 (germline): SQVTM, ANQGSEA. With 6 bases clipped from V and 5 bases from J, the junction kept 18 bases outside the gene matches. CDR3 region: CSVPAGSGRDFLETQYF. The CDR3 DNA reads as TGCAGCGTCCCCGCCGGGAGCGGGAGGGATTTTTTGGAGACCCAGTACTTC.

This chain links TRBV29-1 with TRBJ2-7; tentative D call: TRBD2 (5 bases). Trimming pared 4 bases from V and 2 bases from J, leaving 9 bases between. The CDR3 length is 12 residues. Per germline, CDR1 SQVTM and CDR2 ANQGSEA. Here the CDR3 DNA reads TGCAGCGTTGTTGACGGGACCTACGAGCAGTACTTC. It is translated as CSVVDGTYEQYF.

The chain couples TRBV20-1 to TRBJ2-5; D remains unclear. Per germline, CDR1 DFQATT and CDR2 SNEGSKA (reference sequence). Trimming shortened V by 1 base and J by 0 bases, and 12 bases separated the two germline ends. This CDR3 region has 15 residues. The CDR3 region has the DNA TGCAGTGCTAGAGTTTCATACGGAAACCAAGAGACCCAGTACTTC. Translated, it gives CSARVSYGNQETQYF.

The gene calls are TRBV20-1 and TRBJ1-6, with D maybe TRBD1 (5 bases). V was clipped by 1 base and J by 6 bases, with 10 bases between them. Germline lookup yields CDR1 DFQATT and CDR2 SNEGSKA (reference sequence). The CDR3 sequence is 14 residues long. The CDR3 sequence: CSARGGRPNSPLHF. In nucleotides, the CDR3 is TGCAGTGCTAGAGGGGGACGGCCTAATTCACCCCTCCACTTT.

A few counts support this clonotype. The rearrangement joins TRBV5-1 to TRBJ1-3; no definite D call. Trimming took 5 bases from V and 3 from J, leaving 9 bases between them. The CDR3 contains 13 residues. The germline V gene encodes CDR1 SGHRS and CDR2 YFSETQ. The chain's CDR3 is CASSRADGNTIYF. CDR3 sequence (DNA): TGCGCCAGCAGTCGGGCAGATGGAAACACCATATATTTT.